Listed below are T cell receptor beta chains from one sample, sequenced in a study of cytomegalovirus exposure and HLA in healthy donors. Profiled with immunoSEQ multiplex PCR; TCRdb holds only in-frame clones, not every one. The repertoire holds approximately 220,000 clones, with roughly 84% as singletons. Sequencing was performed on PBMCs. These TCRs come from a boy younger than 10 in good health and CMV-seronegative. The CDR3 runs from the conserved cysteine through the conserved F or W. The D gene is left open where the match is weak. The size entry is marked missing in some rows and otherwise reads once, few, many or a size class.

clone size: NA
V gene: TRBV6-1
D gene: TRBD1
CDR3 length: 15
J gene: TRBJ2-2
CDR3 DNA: TGTGCCAGCAGTGAAGGGACAGGGGGAACCGGGGAGCTGTTTTTT
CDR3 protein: CASSEGTGGTGELFF

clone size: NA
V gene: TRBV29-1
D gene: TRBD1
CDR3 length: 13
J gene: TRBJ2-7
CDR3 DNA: TGCAGCGTCCTGGACAGGGGGCGTTACGAGCAGTACTTC
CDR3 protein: CSVLDRGRYEQYF

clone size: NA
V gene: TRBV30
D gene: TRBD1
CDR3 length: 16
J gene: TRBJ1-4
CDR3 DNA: TGTGCCTGGAGTGTACTGGGGACAGGCCCGAATGAAAAACTGTTTTTT
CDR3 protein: CAWSVLGTGPNEKLFF

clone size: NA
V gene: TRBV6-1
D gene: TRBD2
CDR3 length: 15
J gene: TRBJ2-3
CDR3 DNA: TGTGCCAGCAGTGAGCTAGCGGGGGGGCGGGATACGCAGTATTTT
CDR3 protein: CASSELAGGRDTQYF

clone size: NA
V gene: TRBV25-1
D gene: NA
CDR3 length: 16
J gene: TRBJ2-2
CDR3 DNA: TGTGCCAGCAGCCAGCAGCGGGCGGTCGGCACCGGGGAGCTGTTTTTT
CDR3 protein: CASSQQRAVGTGELFF

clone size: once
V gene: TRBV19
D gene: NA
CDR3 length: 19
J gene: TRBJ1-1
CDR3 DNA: TGTGCCAGTAGTATTGGGGGGATTGTCGGCCGAGAGGCGAACACTGAAGCTTTCTTT
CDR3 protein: CASSIGGIVGREANTEAFF

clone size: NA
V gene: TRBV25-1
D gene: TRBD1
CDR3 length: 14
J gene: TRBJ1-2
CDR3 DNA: TGTGCCAGCAGGGACAGGGAACCGTCCTATGGCTACACCTTC
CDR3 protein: CASRDREPSYGYTF

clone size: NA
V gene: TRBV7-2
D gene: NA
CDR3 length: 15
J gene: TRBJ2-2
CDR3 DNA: TGTGCCAGCAGCCCCGGCGCCCAGGGCACCGGGGAGCTGTTTTTT
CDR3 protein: CASSPGAQGTGELFF

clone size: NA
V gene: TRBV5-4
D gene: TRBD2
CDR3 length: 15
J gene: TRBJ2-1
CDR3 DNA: TGTGCCAGCAGCTTGGGGGCGGGGGGGGACAATGAGCAGTTCTTC
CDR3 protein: CASSLGAGGDNEQFF

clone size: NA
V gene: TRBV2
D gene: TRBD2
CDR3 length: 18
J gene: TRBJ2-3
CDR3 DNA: TGTGCCAGCATGCCGCCCCGCGGGAGGCCGTCTAGCACAGATACGCAGTATTTT
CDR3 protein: CASMPPRGRPSSTDTQYF

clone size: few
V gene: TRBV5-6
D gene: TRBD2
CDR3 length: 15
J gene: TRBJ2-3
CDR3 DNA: TGTGCCAGCAGCCCTGGACTAGCGGGACCAGATACGCAGTATTTT
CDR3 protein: CASSPGLAGPDTQYF

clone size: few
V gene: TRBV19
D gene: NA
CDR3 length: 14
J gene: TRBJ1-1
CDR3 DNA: TGTGCCAGTAGCCCGACAGTAACGAACACTGAAGCTTTCTTT
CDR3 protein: CASSPTVTNTEAFF

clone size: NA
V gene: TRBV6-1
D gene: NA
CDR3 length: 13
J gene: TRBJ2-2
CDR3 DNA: TGTGCCAGCGGAGCGGTGAACACCGGGGAGCTGTTTTTT
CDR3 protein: CASGAVNTGELFF

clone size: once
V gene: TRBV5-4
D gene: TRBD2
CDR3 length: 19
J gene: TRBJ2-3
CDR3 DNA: TGTGCCAGCGAAAGTCCCATGGCGGGGGGGGACAAGGGAACAGATACGCAGTATTTT
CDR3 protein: CASESPMAGGDKGTDTQYF

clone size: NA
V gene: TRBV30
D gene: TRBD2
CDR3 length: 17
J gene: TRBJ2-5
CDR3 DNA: TGTGCCTGGAGTCTAGGAGCGGGGGGCGGCCTGGAAGAGACCCAGTACTTC
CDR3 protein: CAWSLGAGGGLEETQYF

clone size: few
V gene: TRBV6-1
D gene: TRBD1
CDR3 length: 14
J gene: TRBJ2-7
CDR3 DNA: TGTGCCAGCACCGCTGCCGGGACAGTTTACGAGCAGTACTTC
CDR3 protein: CASTAAGTVYEQYF

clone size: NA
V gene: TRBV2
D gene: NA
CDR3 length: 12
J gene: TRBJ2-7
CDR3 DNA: TGTGCCAGCGGGGGACTCACCTACGAGCAGTACTTC
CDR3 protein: CASGGLTYEQYF

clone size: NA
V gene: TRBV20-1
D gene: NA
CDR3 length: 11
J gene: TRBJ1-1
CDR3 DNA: TGCAGTGCCTTACTTAACACTGAAGCTTTCTTT
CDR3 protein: CSALLNTEAFF

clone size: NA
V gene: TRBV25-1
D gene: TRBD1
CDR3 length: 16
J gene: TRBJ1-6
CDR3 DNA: TGTGCCAGCAGTGGCCCGGGACAGGGATATAATTCACCCCTCCACTTT
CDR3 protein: CASSGPGQGYNSPLHF

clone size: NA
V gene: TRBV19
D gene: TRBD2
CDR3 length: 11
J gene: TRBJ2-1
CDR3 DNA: TGTGCCAGTAGTACTAGCGGGGTGCAGTTCTTC
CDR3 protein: CASSTSGVQFF

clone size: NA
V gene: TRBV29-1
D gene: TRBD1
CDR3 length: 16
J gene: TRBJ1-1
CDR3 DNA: TGCAGCGTTGAAGCGGGACAGGGGCTGAACGGCGCTGAAGCTTTCTTT
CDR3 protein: CSVEAGQGLNGAEAFF

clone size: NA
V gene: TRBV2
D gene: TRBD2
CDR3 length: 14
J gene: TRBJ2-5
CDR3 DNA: TGTGCCAGCAGACCTCTTAGCGGGGGGGAGACCCAGTACTTC
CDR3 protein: CASRPLSGGETQYF

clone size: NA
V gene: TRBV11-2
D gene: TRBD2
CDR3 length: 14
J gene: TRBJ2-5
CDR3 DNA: TGTGCCAGCAGCTCTAGCGGGGGATGGGAGACCCAGTACTTC
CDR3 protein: CASSSSGGWETQYF

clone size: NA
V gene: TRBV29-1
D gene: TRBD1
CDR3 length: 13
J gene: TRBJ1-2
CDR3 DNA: TGCAGCTCCCTTGGACAGGGGGCATATGGCTACACCTTC
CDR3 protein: CSSLGQGAYGYTF

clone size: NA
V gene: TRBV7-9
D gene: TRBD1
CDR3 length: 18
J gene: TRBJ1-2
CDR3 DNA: TGTTCCAGCAGCCTATCCGTCCAGCGAGGGGGCATTAACTATGGCTACACCTTC
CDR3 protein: CSSSLSVQRGGINYGYTF

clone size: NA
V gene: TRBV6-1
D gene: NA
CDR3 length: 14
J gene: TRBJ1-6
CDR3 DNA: TGTGCCAGTAAGGGGGTACAGCGGTTTTCACCCCTCCACTTT
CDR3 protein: CASKGVQRFSPLHF

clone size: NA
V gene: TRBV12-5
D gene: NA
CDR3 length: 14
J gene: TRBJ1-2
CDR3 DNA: TGTGCTAGTGGTTTAGGTAGAGGGTACTATGGCTACACCTTC
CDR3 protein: CASGLGRGYYGYTF

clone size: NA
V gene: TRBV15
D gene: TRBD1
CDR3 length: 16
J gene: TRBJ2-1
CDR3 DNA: TGTGCCACCAGCAGGAGGGGTCAGGGGGTCTACAATGAGCAGTTCTTC
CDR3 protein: CATSRRGQGVYNEQFF

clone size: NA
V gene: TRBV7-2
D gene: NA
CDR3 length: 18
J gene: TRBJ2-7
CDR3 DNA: TGTGCCAGCAGCTTAGGGGCTAAAACAGGGCGTAGGACCTACGAGCAGTACTTC
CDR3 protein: CASSLGAKTGRRTYEQYF

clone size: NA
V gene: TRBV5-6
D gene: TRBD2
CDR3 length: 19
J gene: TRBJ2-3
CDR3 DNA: TGTGCCAGCAGCGAAAAGGGACTAGCGGGGTTTCCTAGCACAGATACGCAGTATTTT
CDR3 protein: CASSEKGLAGFPSTDTQYF

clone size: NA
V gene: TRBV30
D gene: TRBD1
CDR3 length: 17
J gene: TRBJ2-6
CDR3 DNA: TGTGCCTGGAGCCGGACAGGACTCCCTTCTGGGGCCAACGTCCTGACTTTC
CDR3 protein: CAWSRTGLPSGANVLTF

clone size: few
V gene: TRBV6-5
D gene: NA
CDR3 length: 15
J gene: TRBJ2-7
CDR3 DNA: TGTGCCAGCAGTAGGAACCTCTTCGGGGCCTACGAGCAGTACTTC
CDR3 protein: CASSRNLFGAYEQYF

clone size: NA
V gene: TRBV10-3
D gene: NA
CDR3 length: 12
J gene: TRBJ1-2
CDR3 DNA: TGTGCCATCAGTGAAGTTAGCTATGGCTACACCTTC
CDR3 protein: CAISEVSYGYTF

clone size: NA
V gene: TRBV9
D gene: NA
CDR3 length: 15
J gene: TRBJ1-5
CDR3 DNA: TGTGCCAGCAGCGTGGTGGAGGGACCTTATCAGCCCCAGCATTTT
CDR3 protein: CASSVVEGPYQPQHF

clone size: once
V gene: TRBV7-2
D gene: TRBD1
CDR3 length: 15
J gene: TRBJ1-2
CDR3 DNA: TGTGCCAGCAGCCCTGACAGGGGAATGGACTATGGCTACACCTTC
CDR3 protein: CASSPDRGMDYGYTF

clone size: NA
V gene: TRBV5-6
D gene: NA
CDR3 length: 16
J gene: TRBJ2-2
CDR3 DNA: TGTGCCAGCAGCCAGGGGAAAGGGCGGTCGTCTGGGGAGCTGTTTTTT
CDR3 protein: CASSQGKGRSSGELFF

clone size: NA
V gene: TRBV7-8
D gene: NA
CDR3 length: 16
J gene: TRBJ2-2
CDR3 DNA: TGTGCCAGCAGCTTAGTTCGGGGGTCGAACACCGGGGAGCTGTTTTTT
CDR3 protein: CASSLVRGSNTGELFF

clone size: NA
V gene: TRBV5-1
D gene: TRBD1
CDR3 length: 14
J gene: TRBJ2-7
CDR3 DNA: TGCGCCAGCAGCTTGGGACAGGGTAACCACGAGCAGTACTTC
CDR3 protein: CASSLGQGNHEQYF

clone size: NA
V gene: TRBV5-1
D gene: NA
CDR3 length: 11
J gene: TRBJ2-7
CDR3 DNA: TGCGCCAGCAGCTTCTCCTACGAGCAGTACTTC
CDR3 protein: CASSFSYEQYF

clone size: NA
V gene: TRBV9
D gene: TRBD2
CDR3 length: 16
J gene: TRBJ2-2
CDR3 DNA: TGTGCCAGCAGCGTAGGAAGCGGGGGTAACACCGGGGAGCTGTTTTTT
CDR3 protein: CASSVGSGGNTGELFF

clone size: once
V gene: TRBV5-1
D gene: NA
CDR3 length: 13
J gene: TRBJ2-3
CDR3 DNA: TGCGCCAGCAGCCCCCAGGCCACAGATACGCAGTATTTT
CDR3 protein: CASSPQATDTQYF

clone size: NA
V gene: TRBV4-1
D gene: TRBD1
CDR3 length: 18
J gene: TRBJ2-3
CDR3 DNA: TGCGCCAGCAGCCAAGTCAGGGGGTGGCAGGGGCCCACAGATACGCAGTATTTT
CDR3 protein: CASSQVRGWQGPTDTQYF

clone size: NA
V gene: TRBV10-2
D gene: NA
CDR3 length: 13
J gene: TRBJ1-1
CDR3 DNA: TGCGCCAGCAGTGAGTACGGGAACACTGAAGCTTTCTTT
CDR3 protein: CASSEYGNTEAFF

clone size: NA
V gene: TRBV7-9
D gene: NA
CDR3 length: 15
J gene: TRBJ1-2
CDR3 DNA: TGTGCCAGCAGCTTCTCCCCTACGGAGGCGTATGGCTACACCTTC
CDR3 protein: CASSFSPTEAYGYTF